This TCR beta chain was observed in a study of shared clonotypes between healthy human individuals. Findings and caveats of the study: Naive subsets typically showed greater estimated richness than memory subsets. Clonotype sharing among donors likely depends on sequencing depth.

Using immunoSEQ multiplex PCR, the repertoire was profiled, and TCRdb retains in-frame clones only, with some absent. The sample has some 2,500,000 clones, approximately 93% seen once. A note on this clone: Its specificity is unknown.

Germline V gene data show CDR1 as SEHNR and CDR2 as FQNEAQ (reference sequence). The CDR3 contains 12 residues. Between the trimmed V and J ends, which lost 5 bases and 5 bases, there was a span of 6 bases. Input material: naive CD4+ T cells from PBMCs. Subset here: CD45RA+ positively selected. The rearrangement uses TRBV7-9 and TRBJ2-2; the D is unclear. The TCR originated in a man between 18 and 35 years old in good health. Some clones in this sample may be carry-over from other donors' samples. CDR3 region: CASSESTGELFF. The CDR3 DNA reads TGTGCCAGCAGCGAGAGTACCGGGGAGCTGTTTTTT.